One sample yielded the 31 T cell receptor beta chains listed below, sequenced in a study of shared clonotypes between healthy human individuals. Assay used: immunoSEQ multiplex PCR; TCRdb lists only in-frame clones, some missing. The sample carries millions of clones, just over 90% recorded once. Sequences were obtained from naive CD4+ T cells from PBMCs. Subset described: CD45RA+ positively selected. The receptor set was obtained from a young man in good health. Some clones in this sample may be carry-over from other donors' samples.

V and J are TRBV5-6 and TRBJ2-7, with 9 bases aligning to TRBD2. The CDR3 runs 15 residues. V lost 4 bases, J lost 3 bases, and 8 bases stayed unmatched. Germline CDR1 and CDR2: SGHDT and YYEEEE. CDR3 in amino acids: CASSHSGRHRYEQYF. In DNA form, the CDR3 reads TGTGCCAGCAGCCACAGCGGGAGGCACCGCTACGAGCAGTACTTC.

The chain uses TRBV27 and TRBJ1-4, with D perhaps TRBD1 (5 bases). Germline V CDR1 and CDR2: MNHEY, SMNVEV (reference sequence). Deletions cut 1 base from V and 6 bases from J, with 24 bases between. The CDR3 has 19 amino acids. The CDR3 is CASSLFPPFDSVSHEKLFF. The DNA for the CDR3 is TGTGCCAGCAGTTTATTCCCGCCCTTCGACAGTGTCTCCCATGAAAAACTGTTTTTT. Looking up the rest from reference TRBV27 and TRBJ1-4 gives the full variable domain: EAQVTQNPRYLITVTGKKLTVTCSQNMNHEYMSWYRQDPGLGLRQIYYSMNVEVTDKGDVPEGYKVSRKEKRNFPLILESPSPNQTSLYFCASSLFPPFDSVSHEKLFFGSGTQLSVL.

This sequence joins TRBV6-1 and TRBJ2-1; D unresolved. Trimming took 5 bases from V and 0 from J, leaving 8 bases between them. The CDR3 spans 14 residues. The germline gives CDR1 MNHNS, CDR2 SASEGT. The CDR3 DNA sequence: TGTGCCAGCAGTACTCTGAGCTCCTACAATGAGCAGTTCTTC. Residues: CASSTLSSYNEQFF.

This clone was detected only once. This sequence joins TRBV28 and TRBJ2-1; no firm D call. V lost 0 bases and J lost 6, with 9 bases in between. The CDR3 runs to 14 residues. Germline-derived CDR1 and CDR2 are MDHEN and SYDVKM. The CDR3 coding sequence is TGTGCCAGCAGTTTATGGCCCCCCCCCAATGAGCAGTTCTTC. Its protein is CASSLWPPPNEQFF.

This chain joins TRBV11-2 and TRBJ1-2; maybe TRBD1 (5 bases). The CDR3 loop spans 15 amino acids. Germline V lookup: CDR1 SGHAT, CDR2 FQNNGV. V shed 5 bases and J shed 8 bases, with 21 bases lying between them. The CDR3 DNA reads as TGTGCCAGCAGCCTACCCGGGGGGGGGTCTAGAGGCTACACCTTC. Its protein is CASSLPGGGSRGYTF.

The V and J genes are TRBV27 and TRBJ1-2; the D gene is possibly TRBD1 (6 bases). V gave up 5 bases and J gave up 3 bases, with 13 bases separating them. Germline values: CDR1 MNHEY, CDR2 SMNVEV (reference sequence). This CDR3 has 14 amino acids. In DNA, the CDR3 is TGTGCCAGCAGTCCAGGACAGACCTACTATGGCTACACCTTC. It encodes CASSPGQTYYGYTF.

The J gene is TRBJ2-1, the V gene TRBV18, with TRBD2 identical over 11 bases. Per the germline V gene, CDR1 is KGHSH and CDR2 is LQKENI. The CDR3 length is 18 residues. V dropped 6 bases and J dropped 1; count of bases not matched to a gene: 11. The CDR3 region has the DNA TGTGCCAGCTCCCCGCCTTTCCTAGCGGGAGGTTCCTACAATGAGCAGTTCTTC. Translating it yields CASSPPFLAGGSYNEQFF.

The chain employs TRBV7-3 and TRBJ2-5; maybe TRBD2 (6 bases). The V gene lost 5 bases and the J gene lost 1 base, with 14 bases spanning the gap. The CDR3 contains 15 residues. The germline V gene encodes CDR1 SGHTA and CDR2 FQGTGA. The DNA for the CDR3 is TGTGCCAGCAGCCCCACTGGAGGGCCCCAAGAGACCCAGTACTTC. As protein: CASSPTGGPQETQYF.

This chain connects TRBV18 to TRBJ1-3; no definite D call. The V gene lost 3 bases and the J gene lost 0 bases, with 12 bases spanning the gap. This CDR3 is built from 16 residues. The germline CDR1 and CDR2 sequences are KGHSH and LQKENI. CDR3 DNA sequence: TGTGCCAGCTCACCGAACAGATTATACTCTGGAAACACCATATATTTT. It codes for CASSPNRLYSGNTIYF.

The V gene is TRBV19, the J gene TRBJ2-1; D remains ambiguous. Per germline, CDR1 LNHDA and CDR2 SQIVND (reference sequence). The CDR3 is 11 amino acids. Deletions cut 6 bases from V and 6 bases from J, with 6 bases between. CDR3: CASSDRNEQFF. Here the CDR3 DNA reads TGTGCCAGTAGCGACCGCAATGAGCAGTTCTTC.

The V gene is TRBV5-4, the J gene TRBJ2-5, with D unresolved. Germline V lookup: CDR1 SGHNT, CDR2 YYREEE (reference sequence). The CDR3 totals 15 residues. V shed 4 bases and J shed 5 bases, with 18 bases lying between them. CDR3 in DNA: TGTGCCAGCAGCCAGACCCCGAGGTCCTGGGAGACCCAGTACTTC. Translated, it gives CASSQTPRSWETQYF.

The CDR3 DNA reads TGTGCCAGTAGTATTGATGGGGGAACAGATACGCAGTATTTT. This codes for CASSIDGGTDTQYF. The genes are TRBV19 and TRBJ2-3; D tentatively fits TRBD1 or TRBD2 (5 bases each). Per the germline V gene, CDR1 is LNHDA and CDR2 is SQIVND (reference sequence). The CDR3 runs 14 residues. Trimming took 3 bases from V and 3 from J, leaving 10 bases between them.

This clone appeared a single time. This sequence joins TRBV29-1 and TRBJ1-2, with TRBD1 identical over 11 bases. The CDR3 is made up of 12 amino acids. Germline V gives CDR1 SQVTM, CDR2 ANQGSEA. Trimming cost V 7 bases and J 5 bases; bases outside gene matches: 3. CDR3 sequence (DNA): TGCAGCGGGGGGACAGGGGGATATGGCTACACCTTC. Its translation: CSGGTGGYGYTF.

The chain links TRBV28 to TRBJ2-5, with D possibly matching TRBD1 (8 bases). This CDR3 comprises 15 residues. Trimming left V 6 bases short and J 4 bases short, with 18 bases between. Germline V gene lookup returns CDR1 MDHEN and CDR2 SYDVKM. CDR3 DNA sequence: TGTGCCAGCAGAACCCGGACAGGGAGGGGAGAGACCCAGTACTTC. This encodes CASRTRTGRGETQYF.

In regard to this clone: The junction departs from germline at one end; a sequencing error may be responsible. J is TRBJ2-3 and V is TRBV5-1; possibly TRBD2 for D (6 bases). CDR3 size: 14 residues. Germline lookup yields CDR1 SGHRS and CDR2 YFSETQ. The DNA for the CDR3 is TGCGCCAGCACCTTGGGCGGGATGGCAGATACGCAGTATTTT. Amino acid sequence: CASTLGGMADTQYF.

A note on this clone: Other DNA sequences in this specimen translate into the identical CDR3. This chain uses TRBV18 with TRBJ2-7, with TRBD2 matching over 8 bases. This CDR3 has 14 amino acids. CDR1 KGHSH and CDR2 LQKENI come from the germline V gene. J gave up 2 bases and V 3 bases, and 3 bases lay outside the gene matches. The CDR3 sequence: CASSPGSGTYEQYF. CDR3 DNA sequence: TGTGCCAGCTCACCGGGTAGCGGGACCTACGAGCAGTACTTC.

This clone was picked up one time. The J gene is TRBJ1-6, the V gene TRBV5-6, with 8 bases identical to TRBD1. Germline-derived CDR1 and CDR2 are SGHDT and YYEEEE. Trimming cost V 4 bases and J 9 bases; bases outside gene matches: 6. This CDR3 spans 14 amino acids. DNA of the CDR3: TGTGCCAGCAGCCCGACAGGGGTCGTTTCACCCCTCCACTTT. Its protein is CASSPTGVVSPLHF. Full variable domain (outside the CDR3, taken from reference TRBV5-6 and TRBJ1-6): DAGVTQSPTHLIKTRGQQVTLRCSPKSGHDTVSWYQQALGQGPQFIFQYYEEEERQRGNFPDRFSGHQFPNYSSELNVNALLLGDSALYLCASSPTGVVSPLHFGNGTRLTVT.

This clone came up once. The chain links TRBV15 to TRBJ1-2; the match to TRBD1 covers 7 bases. The CDR3 runs to 20 residues. CDR1 and CDR2 (germline): LNHNV, YYDKDF (reference sequence). V trimming: 0 bases; J trimming: 7 bases; junction bases outside the gene matches: 23. The chain's CDR3 is CATSRDRGQTGTLYMSGYTF. The CDR3 DNA follows: TGTGCCACCAGCAGAGATCGGGGACAGACCGGGACCTTGTACATGAGTGGCTACACCTTC. Variable domain in full (rest from reference TRBV15 and TRBJ1-2): DAMVIQNPRYQVTQFGKPVTLSCSQTLNHNVMYWYQQKSSQAPKLLFHYYDKDFNNEADTPDNFQSRRPNTSFCFLDIRSPGLGDTAMYLCATSRDRGQTGTLYMSGYTFGSGTRLTVV.

The V and J genes are TRBV2 and TRBJ1-5; possibly TRBD1 for D (5 bases). Per germline, CDR1 SNHLY and CDR2 FYNNEI. V lost 7 bases and J lost 5, with 12 bases in between. This CDR3 is 13 amino acids long. As DNA, the CDR3 is TGTGCCAGCAACCTCCCGGGGGATCAGCCCCAGCATTTT. It is translated as CASNLPGDQPQHF.

In regard to this clone: The same CDR3 arises from other DNA sequences in this sample as well. J is TRBJ1-1 and V is TRBV7-2; 9 nucleotides align to TRBD1. CDR1 and CDR2 from the germline V gene are SGHTA and FQGNSA. The CDR3 contains 14 residues. The V segment lost 5 bases and the J segment 5 bases; nucleotides outside the gene matches: 6. The CDR3: CASSLDRGRTEAFF. Written as DNA, the CDR3 is TGTGCCAGCAGCCTAGACAGGGGGAGGACTGAAGCTTTCTTT.

This clone was seen once. J is TRBJ2-3 and V is TRBV9, with D possibly being TRBD1 or TRBD2 (7 bases each). Germline values: CDR1 SGDLS, CDR2 YYNGEE. The CDR3 consists of 17 residues. Trimming removed 4 bases from V and 6 bases from J, with 24 bases in between. The CDR3 is CASSPIHRGGGWDTQYF. CDR3 in DNA: TGTGCCAGCAGCCCAATACACAGGGGAGGGGGCTGGGATACGCAGTATTTT. Combining the CDR3 with reference TRBV9 and TRBJ2-3 gives the whole variable domain DSGVTQTPKHLITATGQRVTLRCSPRSGDLSVYWYQQSLDQGLQFLIQYYNGEERAKGNILERFSAQQFPDLHSELNLSSLELGDSALYFCASSPIHRGGGWDTQYFGPGTRLTVL.

The chain links TRBV6-5 to TRBJ1-4; D ambiguous. Trimming left V 2 bases short and J 7 bases short, with 8 bases between. The CDR3 has 13 amino acids. CDR1 MNHEY and CDR2 SVGAGI come from the germline V gene. CDR3 region: CASSYARSEKLFF. Here the CDR3 DNA reads TGTGCCAGCAGTTACGCCAGATCTGAAAAACTGTTTTTT.

The chain uses TRBV18 and TRBJ2-7; TRBD2 aligns across 13 bases. The CDR3 totals 15 residues. J was trimmed by 5 bases and V by 3 bases; bases with no gene match: 4. Germline V gene sequence: CDR1 KGHSH, CDR2 LQKENI. CDR3 coding DNA: TGTGCCAGCTCACCGGGACTAGCGGGAACCGACGAGCAGTACTTC. Translation gives CASSPGLAGTDEQYF.

This clone was picked up one time. The V gene is TRBV11-2, the J gene TRBJ2-7, with 8 bases matching TRBD2. The CDR3 has 16 residues. Looked up from germline, CDR1 is SGHAT and CDR2 is FQNNGV. The V gene end was trimmed by 7 bases and the J gene end by 3 bases; junction bases not matched to a gene: 14. CDR3 sequence reads: CASTLRPFAGGYEQYF. The DNA for the CDR3 is TGTGCCAGCACCCTCAGGCCGTTTGCGGGAGGCTACGAGCAGTACTTC.

This clone was detected only once. V and J are TRBV28 and TRBJ2-7, with D tentatively TRBD1 (5 bases). Germline V gene lookup returns CDR1 MDHEN and CDR2 SYDVKM. Trimming took 5 bases from V and 7 from J, leaving 21 bases between them. This CDR3 spans 15 amino acids. CDR3 in DNA: TGTGCCAGCAGTCTTGGCGCCAGGGCCCTTGGAGAGCAGTACTTC. Protein: CASSLGARALGEQYF. Drawing the rest from reference TRBV28 and TRBJ2-7, the complete variable domain is DVKVTQSSRYLVKRTGEKVFLECVQDMDHENMFWYRQDPGLGLRLIYFSYDVKMKEKGDIPEGYSVSREKKERFSLILESASTNQTSMYLCASSLGARALGEQYFGPGTRLTVT.

This clone was recorded only once. The chain uses TRBV5-1 and TRBJ1-1; no firm D call. CDR3 length: 15 amino acids. Per germline, CDR1 SGHRS and CDR2 YFSETQ. V was clipped by 0 bases and J by 0 bases, with 9 bases between them. The CDR3 nucleotides are TGCGCCAGCAGCTTGGTTCCGGAGATGAACACTGAAGCTTTCTTT. It yields the protein CASSLVPEMNTEAFF.

J is TRBJ2-1 and V is TRBV21-1; TRBD1, as called in the table, went unchecked against the DNA. TRBV21-1 is a pseudogene segment. The CDR3 extends over 13 amino acids. The CDR3 loop reads CASLGQVYNEQFF. CDR3 DNA sequence: TGTGCCAGCTTGGGACAGGTATACAATGAGCAGTTCTTC.

The genes are TRBV7-9 and TRBJ2-1, with D tentatively TRBD2 (5 bases). The V and J ends lost 5 bases and 0 bases respectively, with 14 bases between them. This CDR3 is built from 16 residues. Germline CDR1 SEHNR, CDR2 FQNEAQ (reference sequence). This CDR3 reads CASSRLSGSSYNEQFF. The CDR3 DNA reads TGTGCCAGCAGCAGATTAAGCGGAAGCTCCTACAATGAGCAGTTCTTC.

V is TRBV14 and J is TRBJ1-1, with 9 bases matching TRBD1. The germline V gene encodes CDR1 SGHDN and CDR2 FVKESK. The CDR3 is 17 residues long. Trimming removed 2 bases from V and 1 base from J; junction bases left unmatched: 8. The CDR3 DNA follows: TGTGCCAGCAGCCAAATGCCGGGACAGGGATCGAACACTGAAGCTTTCTTT. As protein: CASSQMPGQGSNTEAFF.

The V gene is TRBV5-1, the J gene TRBJ2-5, with TRBD1 matching over 8 bases. The CDR3 extends over 16 amino acids. The germline V gene encodes CDR1 SGHRS and CDR2 YFSETQ. V trimming: 3 bases; J trimming: 1 base; junction bases outside the gene matches: 8. CDR3 nucleotides: TGCGCCAGCAGCTCCGACCTCAGGGGGCGCCAAGAGACCCAGTACTTC. Protein: CASSSDLRGRQETQYF. Complete variable domain (other parts from reference TRBV5-1 and TRBJ2-5): KAGVTQTPRYLIKTRGQQVTLSCSPISGHRSVSWYQQTPGQGLQFLFEYFSETQRNKGNFPGRFSGRQFSNSRSEMNVSTLELGDSALYLCASSSDLRGRQETQYFGPGTRLLVL.

This clone was counted once. Just one base apart from a much larger clone, this may be a read error. This specimen includes other DNA sequences encoding the same CDR3. The V and J genes are TRBV2 and TRBJ1-1; the D gene is possibly TRBD1 (6 bases). The germline V and J ends were trimmed by 3 bases and 4 bases, with 9 bases remaining between them. The CDR3 contains 13 residues. The germline V gene encodes CDR1 SNHLY and CDR2 FYNNEI. The DNA of the CDR3 is TGTGCCAGCAGTGATGAGGGGGGCACTGAAGCTTTCTTT. Translating gives CASSDEGGTEAFF.